The sample holds one count of the clone carrying this TCR beta chain. The CDR3 spans 15 residues. V lost 2 bases, J lost 5 bases, and 15 bases lay in between. Germline V CDR1 and CDR2: LNHDA, SQIVND (reference sequence). The data derive from a study of technical replicates of blood from a handful of donors. Using immunoSEQ multiplex PCR, the repertoire was profiled, and TCRdb retains in-frame clones only, with some absent. Of around 72,000 clones detected, under 99% appear once; the ten largest clones hold around 0.22%. Sequences were obtained from T cells isolated from PBMCs. The V gene is TRBV19, the J gene TRBJ1-2, with no clear D. The receptor's source is a human donor in good health. The CDR3 sequence is CASSISYSLAYGYTF. The DNA for the CDR3 is TGTGCCAGTAGTATAAGTTACAGCTTGGCGTATGGCTACACCTTC.